This TCR beta chain was profiled in a study of blood T cell repertoires in COVID-19. Study-wide background: The samples span acute and convalescent COVID-19 from the United States, Italy and Spain. The analysed material was cDNA or gDNA that came from T cells, B-cell-depleted T cells, or PBMCs.

V was trimmed by 3 bases and J by 6 bases, leaving 9 bases between them. The CDR3 covers 11 residues. Germline V lookup: CDR1 DFQATT, CDR2 SNEGSKA (reference sequence). In the original analysis: Reference gene primers were amplified, and this amplification served to estimate nucleated cell counts. Sequencing used immunoSEQ multiplex PCR; TCRdb keeps in-frame clones, though not all of them. Clone size and V and J calls were adopted from that table, with D and trimming inferred from the DNA. The data show some 180,000 clones, about 85% seen once. During active infection, Seattle patients enrolled and were then monitored through disease. A word on this clone: Other nucleotide sequences in the sample specify the same CDR3.

The sequence was obtained from a woman aged 40 to 50 with COVID-19, enrolled during active disease. The sample consisted of peripheral blood. This rearrangement joins TRBV20-1 to TRBJ2-7, with a tentative D call TRBD2 (5 bases). CDR3 region: CSARSGFEQYF. CDR3 nucleotides: TGCAGTGCTAGGTCGGGGTTCGAGCAGTACTTC.